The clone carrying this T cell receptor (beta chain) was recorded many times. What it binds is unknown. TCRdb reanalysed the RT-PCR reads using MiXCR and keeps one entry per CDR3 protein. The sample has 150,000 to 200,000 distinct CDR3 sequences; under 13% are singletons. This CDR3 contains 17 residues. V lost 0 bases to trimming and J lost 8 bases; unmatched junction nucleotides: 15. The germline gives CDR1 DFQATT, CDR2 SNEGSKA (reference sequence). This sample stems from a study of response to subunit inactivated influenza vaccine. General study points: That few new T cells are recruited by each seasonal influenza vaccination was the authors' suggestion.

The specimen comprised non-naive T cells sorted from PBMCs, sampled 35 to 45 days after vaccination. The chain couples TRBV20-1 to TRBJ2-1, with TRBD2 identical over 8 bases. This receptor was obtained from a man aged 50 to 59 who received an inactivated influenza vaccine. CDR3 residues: CSARDRGFSGVMDEQFF. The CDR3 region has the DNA TGCAGTGCTAGAGATAGGGGGTTTAGCGGGGTCATGGATGAGCAGTTCTTC.